One sample yielded the 28 T cell receptor beta chains listed below, sequenced in a study of T cell responses to AZD1222 COVID-19 vaccine. TCRdb keeps only in-frame clones here, not all; method: immunoSEQ multiplex PCR. The table includes 150,000 to 200,000 clones, roughly nine tenths detected once. This specimen consisted of peripheral blood, obtained 28 days after the second AZD1222 dose. These receptors were taken from an adult who received the AZD1222 COVID-19 vaccine.

The rearrangement joins TRBV6-2 or TRBV6-3 to TRBJ2-7; D uncertain. Germline CDR1 is MNHEY and CDR2 is SVGEGT. The CDR3 length is 15 residues. The germline V and J ends were trimmed by 3 bases and 3 bases, with 15 bases remaining between them. The CDR3: CASSYKSINLYEQYF. DNA for the CDR3: TGTGCCAGCAGTTATAAATCCATAAATCTCTACGAGCAGTACTTC.

The V and J genes are TRBV12-3 or TRBV12-4 and TRBJ1-5, with D possibly matching TRBD1 (6 bases). This CDR3 comprises 13 residues. The ends were cut back, 6 bases at V and 2 bases at J, with 8 bases in the middle. The CDR3 bases are TGTGCCAGCAGCCGACAGGGCAATCAGCCCCAGCATTTT. Translated, it gives CASSRQGNQPQHF.

This clone was seen a single time. The chain joins TRBV7-9 to TRBJ2-1, with TRBD1 identical over 9 bases. Trimming at V came to 4 bases and at J to 2 bases, leaving 6 bases not matched to a gene. CDR1 and CDR2 from the germline V gene are SEHNR and FQNEAQ (reference sequence). The CDR3 consists of 16 residues. The CDR3 coding sequence is TGTGCCAGCAGCTCCTCTACAGGGGGCCCCTACAATGAGCAGTTCTTC. Amino acid sequence: CASSSSTGGPYNEQFF.

This sequence joins TRBV10-2 and TRBJ1-6; the D is unclear. The length of the CDR3 is 14 residues. V was cut by 6 bases and J by 0 bases, with 6 bases left in between. Germline V gives CDR1 WSHSY, CDR2 SAAADI. CDR3 sequence reads: CASSPSSYNSPLHF. In DNA form, the CDR3 reads TGCGCCAGCAGCCCAAGCTCCTATAATTCACCCCTCCACTTT.

Turning to this clone: In the same sample, other DNA sequences code for this CDR3. V gene TRBV7-2 combines with J gene TRBJ1-5; no reliable D call. The germline V and J ends were trimmed by 3 bases and 0 bases, with 9 bases remaining between them. CDR1 and CDR2 (germline): SGHTA, FQGNSA. This CDR3 is 15 amino acids long. The CDR3 spells CASSFTGISNQPQHF. The CDR3 DNA reads as TGTGCCAGCAGCTTTACCGGGATTAGCAATCAGCCCCAGCATTTT.

This chain connects TRBV28 to TRBJ1-3; D gene unclear. CDR3 size: 14 residues. CDR1 MDHEN and CDR2 SYDVKM come from the germline V gene. V dropped 4 bases and J dropped 4 bases, with 11 bases sitting between them. The CDR3 loop reads CASSSPGGGNTIYF. The CDR3 DNA reads as TGTGCCAGCAGTTCCCCCGGAGGGGGAAACACCATATATTTT.

The V and J genes are TRBV2 and TRBJ1-3; tentatively, D is TRBD1 (6 bases). CDR3 size: 12 residues. V shed 7 bases and J shed 3 bases, with 7 bases lying between them. Per germline, CDR1 SNHLY and CDR2 FYNNEI. The CDR3, as DNA: TGTGCCAGCAAGGGGGTTGGAAACACCATATATTTT. Protein sequence: CASKGVGNTIYF.

The chain joins TRBV5-1 to TRBJ1-1, with D perhaps matching TRBD1 (6 bases). Trimming left V 5 bases short and J 1 base short, with 12 bases between. This CDR3 spans 14 amino acids. The germline CDR1 and CDR2 sequences are SGHRS and YFSETQ. CDR3 protein: CASRKRQENTEAFF. The CDR3 DNA is TGCGCCAGCAGGAAACGACAGGAGAACACTGAAGCTTTCTTT.

The chain carries TRBV5-1 and TRBJ2-5; D may be TRBD2 (5 bases). This CDR3 has 14 amino acids. Germline CDR1 reads SGHRS; CDR2 reads YFSETQ. V lost 0 bases and J 0 bases, leaving 6 bases between the germline ends. The DNA of the CDR3 is TGCGCCAGCAGCTTGGTACTAGACCAAGAGACCCAGTACTTC. Translation: CASSLVLDQETQYF.

The chain uses TRBV21-1 and TRBJ1-2. TRBV21-1 has pseudogene status. The CDR3 contains 19 residues. DNA for the CDR3: TGTGCCAGCAGCCTCTCTAAGGGGCAGGGGCCGCCGGGAGTCTATGGCTACACCTTC. It translates to CASSLSKGQGPPGVYGYTF.

Details on this clone: One end of the junction is discordant with germline, which a read error may explain. The rearrangement links TRBV28 to TRBJ2-7; no clear D gene. The CDR3 loop spans 12 amino acids. CDR1 is MDHEN and CDR2 is SYDVKM in the germline V gene. Written as DNA, the CDR3 is TGTGCCAGCAATCCCGACTCCCACGAGCAGTACTTC. Its protein product is CASNPDSHEQYF.

The chain carries TRBV28 and TRBJ1-5; TRBD1 might be the D (5 bases). V lost 6 bases and J 6 bases, leaving 15 bases between the germline ends. The CDR3 runs 14 residues. CDR1 and CDR2 (germline): MDHEN, SYDVKM. CDR3 in amino acids: CASRSPRVGQPQHF. The DNA of the CDR3 is TGTGCCAGCAGATCCCCCAGGGTCGGTCAGCCCCAGCATTTT. The full variable domain, with the rest looked up from reference TRBV28 and TRBJ1-5, is DVKVTQSSRYLVKRTGEKVFLECVQDMDHENMFWYRQDPGLGLRLIYFSYDVKMKEKGDIPEGYSVSREKKERFSLILESASTNQTSMYLCASRSPRVGQPQHFGDGTRLSIL.

J is TRBJ1-1 and V is TRBV5-1; D is uncertain. The germline CDR1 and CDR2 sequences are SGHRS and YFSETQ. V lost 0 bases to trimming and J lost 2 bases, with 8 bases between them. The CDR3 is made up of 14 amino acids. The CDR3 here is CASSLGTLNTEAFF. The CDR3 nucleotides are TGCGCCAGCAGCTTGGGAACACTCAACACTGAAGCTTTCTTT.

This clone has a single count. This chain uses TRBV19 with TRBJ2-3, with 13 bases matching TRBD2. This CDR3 comprises 17 residues. Looked up from germline, CDR1 is LNHDA and CDR2 is SQIVND (reference sequence). V shed 3 bases, J shed 4 bases, and the junction held 7 bases outside the gene matches. The CDR3 spells CASSISGLAGDADTQYF. CDR3 sequence (DNA): TGTGCCAGTAGTATCTCTGGACTAGCGGGAGATGCAGATACGCAGTATTTT.

The V and J genes are TRBV29-1 and TRBJ2-7, with D perhaps TRBD2 (5 bases). The V gene's germline CDR1 is SQVTM and CDR2 ANQGSEA. The CDR3 is 11 residues long. V lost 5 bases, J lost 7 bases, and 12 bases lay in between. CDR3 protein: CSVPKRGEQYF. CDR3 DNA: TGCAGCGTTCCGAAGAGAGGGGAGCAGTACTTC.

For the CDR3, the DNA is TGTGCCACCAGTGATGGGAAAGGTGAGCAGTTCTTC. Translating it yields CATSDGKGEQFF. The chain couples TRBV24-1 to TRBJ2-1, with no clear D. V lost 3 bases and J lost 9, with 8 bases in between. CDR3 length equals 12 residues. The germline V gene has CDR1 KGHDR and CDR2 SFDVKD.

This clone was observed at least ten times. V usage is TRBV6-2 or TRBV6-3 and J usage is TRBJ2-1, with 7 bases lining up with TRBD1. Germline V gene sequence: CDR1 MNHEY, CDR2 SVGEGT. This CDR3 region has 15 residues. The V and J ends lost 6 bases and 6 bases, in that order; junction bases with no gene match: 11. This chain's CDR3 is CASRPPSTGRNEQFF. CDR3 nucleotide sequence: TGTGCCAGCAGACCTCCTTCGACAGGGCGCAATGAGCAGTTCTTC.

The genes are TRBV6-5 and TRBJ1-2; 9 bases are a match to TRBD1. The germline gives CDR1 MNHEY, CDR2 SVGAGI. V dropped 4 bases and J dropped 8; count of bases not matched to a gene: 14. This CDR3 contains 16 residues. This chain's CDR3 is CASSWGQGFGTRGYTF. The CDR3, as DNA: TGTGCCAGCAGTTGGGGACAGGGTTTTGGAACGAGGGGCTACACCTTC.

This rearrangement joins TRBV5-1 to TRBJ2-1; D is perhaps TRBD1 or TRBD2 (5 bases each). Per the germline V gene, CDR1 is SGHRS and CDR2 is YFSETQ. This CDR3 has 15 amino acids. Trimming stripped 0 bases from V and 10 bases from J, with 17 bases between. The CDR3 spells CASSLGDGGGVEQFF. In DNA, the CDR3 is TGCGCCAGCAGCTTGGGGGACGGAGGCGGCGTGGAGCAGTTCTTC.

For the CDR3, the DNA is TGCGCCAGCAGCCCCCGAGCGCTGCTCTCCTACGAGCAGTACTTC. This encodes CASSPRALLSYEQYF. The chain joins TRBV5-1 to TRBJ2-7; no clear D. There are 15 residues in the CDR3. Per germline, CDR1 SGHRS and CDR2 YFSETQ. The V end was cut by 4 bases, the J end by 0 bases, with 14 bases between.

The rearrangement uses TRBV20-1 and TRBJ2-7; 7 bases fit TRBD2. V lost 3 bases to trimming and J lost 3 bases; unmatched junction nucleotides: 8. The germline V gene has CDR1 DFQATT and CDR2 SNEGSKA (reference sequence). There are 14 residues in the CDR3. CDR3 nucleotides: TGCAGTGCTAGTCTGCGGGACTATTACTACGAGCAGTACTTC. Protein product: CSASLRDYYYEQYF.

The chain uses TRBV21-1 and TRBJ2-2; TRBD1, the D gene given by the table, was not confirmed from the DNA. TRBV21-1 is annotated as a pseudogene. This CDR3 comprises 18 residues. Here the CDR3 DNA reads TGTGCCAGCAGCAACGCGGCAGGGGGCTCTGCGAACACCGGGGAGCTGTTTTTT. Translating it yields CASSNAAGGSANTGELFF.

The V gene is TRBV11-3, the J gene TRBJ1-1; D remains unclear. The V end was cut by 5 bases, the J end by 1 base, with 8 bases between. CDR1 and CDR2 from the germline V gene are SGHNT and YENEEA. This CDR3 region has 13 residues. CDR3 sequence: CASSRPGNTEAFF. CDR3 coding DNA: TGTGCCAGCAGCCGCCCCGGGAACACTGAAGCTTTCTTT.

The rearrangement joins TRBV23-1 to TRBJ1-5; no firm D call. TRBV23-1 is flagged as an ORF with uncertain function. V shed 3 bases and J shed 11 bases, with 20 bases lying between them. This CDR3 comprises 15 residues. In DNA form, the CDR3 reads TGCGCCAGCAGTCAGTCTCTACCATCAATCAGCGCCCAGCATTTT. Translating it yields CASSQSLPSISAQHF.

V is TRBV3-1 (or the pseudogene TRBV3-2) and J is TRBJ1-2; no definite D call. In germline, CDR1 is LGHDT, CDR2 YNNKEL (reference sequence). The CDR3 totals 16 residues. V shed 0 bases and J shed 7 bases, with 18 bases lying between them. CDR3: CASSQDVAGPIGGYTF. The CDR3 DNA reads TGTGCCAGCAGCCAAGATGTGGCAGGCCCCATAGGTGGCTACACCTTC.

The chain is built from TRBV10-2 and TRBJ2-1; 8 nucleotides line up with TRBD2. The CDR3 contains 15 residues. The trim removed 6 bases at V and 4 bases at J, leaving 8 bases unmatched. CDR1 and CDR2 from the germline V gene are WSHSY and SAAADI. The CDR3 loop reads CASRDPGLGYNEQFF. The CDR3 DNA sequence: TGCGCCAGCAGGGACCCGGGACTAGGTTACAATGAGCAGTTCTTC.

The rearrangement joins TRBV19 to TRBJ2-2; D possibly corresponds to TRBD2 (6 bases). V was pared by 5 bases and J by 5 bases, with 24 bases between. Germline-derived CDR1 and CDR2 are LNHDA and SQIVND (reference sequence). The CDR3 covers 18 residues. The CDR3 nucleotides read TGTGCCAGTAGTCACCCCCGGGGATCGTCAGGGAGGACCGGGGAGCTGTTTTTT. Amino acids: CASSHPRGSSGRTGELFF.

The chain is built from TRBV19 and TRBJ1-1; D call uncertain. This CDR3 is 13 amino acids long. Germline V lookup: CDR1 LNHDA, CDR2 SQIVND (reference sequence). Trimming shortened V by 2 bases and J by 1 base, and 5 bases separated the two germline ends. The CDR3 bases are TGTGCCAGTAGTATAAATGGGAACACTGAAGCTTTCTTT. It codes for CASSINGNTEAFF.